The 17 T cell receptor beta chains in this list originate from one sample, sequenced in a study of human T cells and chemical hapten exposure (dated by TCRdb to about 2021). The sample's time point label, in plain terms: patch test 3, about 24 weeks after DPC sensitization. The treatment or condition label, as the study defines it: therapeutic diphenylcyclopropenone sensitization with weekly scalp DPC. The library was generated by RACE. Sequencing instrument: NextSeq 500. The public reads were reanalyzed by TCRdb: fastp trimming at Q25, MiXCR alignment, in-frame beta chains only. One record per CDR3 amino acid sequence lists the most common genes and DNA. In this sample the table shows approximately 97,000 distinct CDR3 sequences, roughly a quarter of which occur a single time. The ten largest clonotypes hold about 9.4% of the sample. Sequenced material: whole blood, taken in connection with sensitization to the hapten diphenylcyclopropenone (DPC). The receptor set was obtained from a man aged 35-49 years with alopecia areata. Some clones in this sample may be carry-over from other donors' samples.

The CDR3 nucleotides are TGTGCCAGCAGTTTACAGCAACACACTGAAGCTTTCTTT. This translates into CASSLQQHTEAFF. The V and J genes are TRBV27 and TRBJ1-1; D is ambiguous. The V gene's germline CDR1 is MNHEY and CDR2 SMNVEV (reference sequence). This CDR3 region has 13 residues. Trimming stripped 2 bases from V and 3 bases from J, with 7 bases between.

Remarks on this clonotype: At one end, the junction sequence differs from germline, possibly due to a read error. The chain links TRBV12-3 or TRBV12-4 to TRBJ2-3; TRBD2 might be the D (6 bases). This CDR3 spans 15 amino acids. The CDR3 DNA sequence: TGTGTCAGCAGTTTTGGGCGGGGAGCCACAGATACGCAGTATTTT. Its protein product is CVSSFGRGATDTQYF.

This clonotype was observed a handful of times. The chain carries TRBV9 and TRBJ2-2; D call uncertain. The CDR3 length is 12 residues. Germline CDR1 SGDLS, CDR2 YYNGEE. V was trimmed by 0 bases and J by 7 bases, leaving 4 bases between them. The CDR3 sequence is CASSVAYGELFF. As DNA, the CDR3 is TGTGCCAGCAGCGTAGCTTACGGGGAGCTGTTTTTT.

Many counts were recorded for this clonotype. The rearrangement uses TRBV2 and TRBJ2-1; D is unclear. The ends were cut back, 10 bases at V and 9 bases at J, with 16 bases in the middle. The CDR3 is 12 residues long. From germline, CDR1 is SNHLY and CDR2 FYNNEI. CDR3 coding DNA: TGTGCCACGGACGAAGGGCCTCGTGAGCAGTTCTTC. Encoded protein: CATDEGPREQFF.

In this sample, this clonotype turned up a few times. The rearrangement joins TRBV28 to TRBJ2-2, with TRBD2 as a possible D gene (5 bases). Germline loops: CDR1 MDHEN, CDR2 SYDVKM. This CDR3 region has 11 residues. With 6 bases removed from V and 13 bases from J, the gap between germline ends came to 12 bases. The DNA of the CDR3 is TGTGCCAGCAGGGCAGGCGGAGGGCTGTTTTTT. This encodes CASRAGGGLFF.

There are a few counts of this clonotype. The gene calls are TRBV20-1 and TRBJ1-5, with 7 bases matching TRBD1. The V segment lost 6 bases and the J segment 1 base; nucleotides outside the gene matches: 3. The CDR3 length is 13 residues. Germline V gene data show CDR1 as DFQATT and CDR2 as SNEGSKA (reference sequence). The CDR3 DNA reads as TGCAGTGCCTCAGGGGGGAGCAATCAGCCCCAGCATTTT. Protein: CSASGGSNQPQHF.

This clonotype was seen more than once but under ten times. The chain employs TRBV10-3 and TRBJ1-2; the D is unclear. This CDR3 has 13 residues. From germline, CDR1 is ENHRY and CDR2 SYGVKD. V lost 0 bases, J lost 6 bases, and 8 bases lay in between. In nucleotides, the CDR3 is TGTGCCATCAGTGAGTCACCCAACGATGGCTACACCTTC. Translation: CAISESPNDGYTF.

This clonotype was seen a few times. The junction departs from the called germline gene at one end, perhaps through a read error. The V call is TRBV7-6, the J call TRBJ2-3; D might be TRBD1 or TRBD2, each matching 5 bases. The germline CDR1 and CDR2 sequences are SGHVS and FNYEAQ. The CDR3 totals 14 residues. CDR3 DNA sequence: TGTGCCAGCAGCTTACTCAGGGACGCAGATACACAGTATTTT. Encoded protein: CASSLLRDADTQYF.

The chain recombines TRBV5-1 with TRBJ1-1; maybe TRBD1 (5 bases). Germline loops: CDR1 SGHRS, CDR2 YFSETQ. The length of the CDR3 is 15 residues. V shed 0 bases and J shed 5 bases, with 14 bases lying between them. CDR3 in DNA: TGCGCCAGCAGCTTGGGAGTCGGGGGGTTGACTGAAGCTTTCTTT. Residues: CASSLGVGGLTEAFF.

This clonotype was observed a few times. The CDR3 loop reads CASSYQGSEQFF. CDR3 in DNA: TGTGCCAGCAGTTACCAGGGGAGTGAGCAGTTCTTC. The rearrangement joins TRBV6-5 to TRBJ2-1; D is perhaps TRBD1 (6 bases). The V end was cut by 2 bases, the J end by 9 bases, with 8 bases between. CDR3 size: 12 residues. Germline assignment: CDR1 MNHEY and CDR2 SVGAGI.

In its sample, this clonotype was seen a few times. The gene calls are TRBV4-1 and TRBJ1-5, with unresolved D. Germline V gene data show CDR1 as MGHRA and CDR2 as YSYEKL. The ends were cut back, 2 bases at V and 2 bases at J, with 7 bases in the middle. This CDR3 region has 14 residues. This CDR3 reads CASSQREGNQPQHF. CDR3 coding DNA: TGCGCCAGCAGCCAACGGGAGGGCAATCAGCCCCAGCATTTT.

The sample holds one count of this clonotype. The chain combines TRBV7-2 with TRBJ2-3; 11 bases agree with TRBD2. This CDR3 region has 16 residues. Germline V gene lookup returns CDR1 SGHTA and CDR2 FQGNSA. V trimming: 5 bases; J trimming: 8 bases; junction bases outside the gene matches: 12. The CDR3, as DNA: TGTGCCAGCAGCCCCCGTAGCGGGAGGGCCCGAGGTACGCAGTATTTT. Amino acids: CASSPRSGRARGTQYF. Using reference TRBV7-2 and TRBJ2-3 for the parts outside the CDR3, the full variable domain is GAGVSQSPSNKVTEKGKDVELRCDPISGHTALYWYRQSLGQGLEFLIYFQGNSAPDKSGLPSDRFSAERTGGSVSTLTIQRTQQEDSAVYLCASSPRSGRARGTQYFGPGTRLTVL.

The rearrangement links TRBV10-3 to TRBJ2-7; D is possibly TRBD1 or TRBD2 (5 bases each). This CDR3 comprises 13 residues. Germline CDR1 is ENHRY and CDR2 is SYGVKD. V lost 4 bases, J lost 6 bases, and 13 bases lay in between. The DNA of the CDR3 is TGTGCCATCAGTGGGGGACCTGGCCGCGAGCAGTACTTC. The encoded protein is CAISGGPGREQYF.

The CDR3 is CASSASTGQNTEAFF. For the CDR3, the DNA is TGTGCCAGCAGCGCATCGACAGGCCAGAACACTGAAGCTTTCTTT. V is TRBV9 and J is TRBJ1-1, with D possibly being TRBD1 (6 bases). Germline V lookup: CDR1 SGDLS, CDR2 YYNGEE. This CDR3 contains 15 residues. V lost 3 bases and J 1 base, leaving 13 bases between the germline ends.

The chain has TRBV20-1 and TRBJ2-3; 9 bases are a match to TRBD1. V dropped 3 bases and J dropped 2; count of bases not matched to a gene: 9. In germline, CDR1 is DFQATT, CDR2 SNEGSKA (reference sequence). This CDR3 has 16 amino acids. The DNA of the CDR3 is TGCAGTGCTAGTGGTGGACAGGGGACTCCCACAGATACGCAGTATTTT. Translating it yields CSASGGQGTPTDTQYF.

In this sample, this clonotype turned up a few times. V is TRBV4-2 and J is TRBJ2-3; no clear D. Trimming stripped 0 bases from V and 5 bases from J, with 6 bases between. Germline CDR1 LGHNA, CDR2 YNFKEQ. This CDR3 is built from 13 residues. This chain's CDR3 is CASSQDVEDTQYF. DNA for the CDR3: TGTGCCAGCAGCCAAGACGTAGAAGATACGCAGTATTTT.

A single count supports this clonotype. The chain uses TRBV6-5 and TRBJ2-3; D gene uncertain. Germline CDR1 and CDR2: MNHEY and SVGAGI. V dropped 7 bases and J dropped 3 bases, with 17 bases sitting between them. The CDR3 covers 15 residues. CDR3 nucleotides: TGTGCCAGCACCCCATCCTCTCCCTCGACAGATACGCAGTATTTT. Translated: CASTPSSPSTDTQYF.